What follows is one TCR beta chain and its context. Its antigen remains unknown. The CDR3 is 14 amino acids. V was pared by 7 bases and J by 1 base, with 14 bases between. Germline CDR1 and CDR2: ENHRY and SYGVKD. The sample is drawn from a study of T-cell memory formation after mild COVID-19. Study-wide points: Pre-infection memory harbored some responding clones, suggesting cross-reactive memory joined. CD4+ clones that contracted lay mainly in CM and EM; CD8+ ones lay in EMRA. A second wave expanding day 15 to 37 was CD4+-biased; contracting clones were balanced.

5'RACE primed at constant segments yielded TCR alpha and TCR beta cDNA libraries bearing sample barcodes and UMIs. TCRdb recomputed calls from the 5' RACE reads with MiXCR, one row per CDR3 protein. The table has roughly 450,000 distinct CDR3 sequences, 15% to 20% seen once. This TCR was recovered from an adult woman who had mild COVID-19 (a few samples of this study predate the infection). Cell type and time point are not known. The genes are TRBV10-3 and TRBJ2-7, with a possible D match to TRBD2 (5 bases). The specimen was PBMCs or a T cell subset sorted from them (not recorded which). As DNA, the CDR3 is TGTGCCATCACCCAGGAGCGGTTATCCTACGAGCAGTACTTC. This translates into CAITQERLSYEQYF.